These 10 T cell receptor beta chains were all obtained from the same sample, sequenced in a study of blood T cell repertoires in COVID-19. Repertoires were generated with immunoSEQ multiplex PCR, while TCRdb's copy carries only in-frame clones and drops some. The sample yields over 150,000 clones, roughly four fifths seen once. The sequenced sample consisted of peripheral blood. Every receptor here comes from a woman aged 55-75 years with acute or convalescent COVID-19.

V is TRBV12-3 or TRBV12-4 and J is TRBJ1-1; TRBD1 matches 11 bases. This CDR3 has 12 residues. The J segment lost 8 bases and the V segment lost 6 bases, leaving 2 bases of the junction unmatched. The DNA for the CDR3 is TGTGCCAGCAGGTGGACAGGGGGCGAAGCTTTCTTT. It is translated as CASRWTGGEAFF.

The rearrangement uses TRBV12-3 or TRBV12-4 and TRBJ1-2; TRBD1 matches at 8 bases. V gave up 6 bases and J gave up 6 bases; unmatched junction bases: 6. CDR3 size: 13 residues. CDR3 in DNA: TGTGCCAGCAGAACCAGGGGGCGGAATGGCTACACCTTC. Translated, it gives CASRTRGRNGYTF.

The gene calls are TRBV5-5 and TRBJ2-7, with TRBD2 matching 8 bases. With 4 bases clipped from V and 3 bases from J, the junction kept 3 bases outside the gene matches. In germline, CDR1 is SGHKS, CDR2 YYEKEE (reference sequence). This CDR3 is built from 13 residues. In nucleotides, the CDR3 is TGTGCCAGCAGCCCGGGGGGGGGCTACGAGCAGTACTTC. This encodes CASSPGGGYEQYF.

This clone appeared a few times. The CDR3 DNA is TGCGCCAGCAGGGAGGGACAGGGTAACTATGGCTACACCTTC. It encodes CASREGQGNYGYTF. V is TRBV10-2 and J is TRBJ1-2; 9 nucleotides line up with TRBD1. Trimming at V came to 6 bases and at J to 1 base, leaving 3 bases not matched to a gene. This CDR3 region has 14 residues. Germline CDR1 is WSHSY and CDR2 is SAAADI.

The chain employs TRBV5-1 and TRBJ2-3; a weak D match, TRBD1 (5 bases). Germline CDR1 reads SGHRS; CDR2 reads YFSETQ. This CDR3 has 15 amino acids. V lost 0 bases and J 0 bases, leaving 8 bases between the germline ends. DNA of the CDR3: TGCGCCAGCAGCTTGGTCCCAGGGAGCACAGATACGCAGTATTTT. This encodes CASSLVPGSTDTQYF. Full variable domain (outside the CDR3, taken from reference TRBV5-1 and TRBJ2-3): KAGVTQTPRYLIKTRGQQVTLSCSPISGHRSVSWYQQTPGQGLQFLFEYFSETQRNKGNFPGRFSGRQFSNSRSEMNVSTLELGDSALYLCASSLVPGSTDTQYFGPGTRLTVL.

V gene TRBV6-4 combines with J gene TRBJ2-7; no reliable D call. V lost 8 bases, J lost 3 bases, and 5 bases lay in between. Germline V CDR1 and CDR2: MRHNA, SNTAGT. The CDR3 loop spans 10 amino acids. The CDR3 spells CASVYYEQYF. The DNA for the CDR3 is TGTGCCAGCGTATACTACGAGCAGTACTTC.

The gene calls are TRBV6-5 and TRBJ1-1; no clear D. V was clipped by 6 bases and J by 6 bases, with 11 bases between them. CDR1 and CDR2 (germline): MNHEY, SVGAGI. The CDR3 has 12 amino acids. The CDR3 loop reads CASSPQIAEAFF. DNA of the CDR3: TGTGCCAGCAGCCCCCAGATCGCTGAAGCTTTCTTT.

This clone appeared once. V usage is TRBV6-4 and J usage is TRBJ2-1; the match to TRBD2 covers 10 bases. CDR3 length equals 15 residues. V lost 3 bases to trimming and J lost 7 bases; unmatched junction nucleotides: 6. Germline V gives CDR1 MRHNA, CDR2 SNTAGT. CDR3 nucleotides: TGTGCCAGCAGTGATCAAGCGGGGGGGCGTAATGAGCAGTTCTTC. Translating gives CASSDQAGGRNEQFF.

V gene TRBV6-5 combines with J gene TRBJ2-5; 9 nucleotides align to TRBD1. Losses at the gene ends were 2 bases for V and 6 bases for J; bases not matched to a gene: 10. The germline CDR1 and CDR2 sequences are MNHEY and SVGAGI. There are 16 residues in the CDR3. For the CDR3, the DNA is TGTGCCAGCAGTTACCATAGGACAGGGGCCCCGCAGACCCAGTACTTC. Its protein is CASSYHRTGAPQTQYF.

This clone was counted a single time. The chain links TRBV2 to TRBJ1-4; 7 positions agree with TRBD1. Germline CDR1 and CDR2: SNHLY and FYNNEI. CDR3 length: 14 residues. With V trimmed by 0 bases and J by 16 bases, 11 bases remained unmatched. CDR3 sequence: CASSEAGWRGQRFF. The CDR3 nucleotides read TGTGCCAGCAGTGAAGCAGGATGGCGGGGACAGAGGTTTTTT.